The 22 T cell receptor beta chains below come from one sample, sequenced in a study of T cell responses to AZD1222 COVID-19 vaccine. Method: immunoSEQ multiplex PCR; TCRdb's copy keeps in-frame clones and lacks some. Found here are some 130,000 clones, around 90% of them singletons; the top ten hold around 8%. Sample: peripheral blood, taken on day 0 of AZD1222 vaccination. The receptors were gathered from an adult in good health.

The rearrangement uses TRBV3-1 (or the pseudogene TRBV3-2) and TRBJ1-4, with a tentative D call TRBD1 (6 bases). Germline-derived CDR1 and CDR2 are LGHDT and YNNKEL (reference sequence). CDR3 length: 15 residues. The V gene lost 1 base and the J gene lost 7 bases, with 13 bases spanning the gap. CDR3 loop: CASSQVTGLVEKLFF. CDR3 in DNA: TGTGCCAGCAGCCAAGTAACAGGGCTGGTTGAAAAACTGTTTTTT.

V usage is TRBV6-6 and J usage is TRBJ1-5; no firm D call. V was trimmed by 5 bases and J by 0 bases, leaving 14 bases between them. The germline CDR1 and CDR2 sequences are MNHNY and SVGAGI (reference sequence). The CDR3 spans 16 residues. The CDR3 here is CASSPGRQSSNQPQHF. As DNA, the CDR3 is TGTGCCAGCAGTCCCGGTAGGCAGAGTAGCAATCAGCCCCAGCATTTT.

The rearrangement joins TRBV7-9 to TRBJ1-1; D is unresolved. The V and J ends lost 6 bases and 9 bases respectively, with 14 bases between them. Germline lookup yields CDR1 SEHNR and CDR2 FQNEAQ (reference sequence). The CDR3 loop spans 12 amino acids. The CDR3 spells CASSLGRLKAFF. The CDR3 bases are TGTGCCAGCAGTCTCGGACGTCTGAAAGCTTTCTTT.

CDR3 sequence (DNA): TGTGCCTGGGGGGACGTCCGATATGGCTACACCTTC. Translated, it gives CAWGDVRYGYTF. The rearrangement joins TRBV30 to TRBJ1-2, with TRBD1 as a possible D gene (5 bases). This CDR3 spans 12 amino acids. Germline CDR1 is GTSNPN and CDR2 is SVGIG (reference sequence). The V end lost 5 bases, the J end lost 5 bases, and 12 bases lay between the germline ends.

The V call is TRBV6-6, the J call TRBJ1-1; D unresolved. Germline V gives CDR1 MNHNY, CDR2 SVGAGI (reference sequence). V lost 2 bases and J 0 bases, leaving 7 bases between the germline ends. The CDR3 runs 14 residues. CDR3 protein: CASSYAGMNTEAFF. As DNA, the CDR3 is TGTGCCAGCAGTTACGCGGGCATGAACACTGAAGCTTTCTTT.

The rearrangement uses TRBV5-8 and TRBJ2-7, with 8 nucleotides matching TRBD1. This CDR3 region has 12 residues. Trimming took 4 bases from V and 5 from J; bases not matched to a gene: 2. From germline, CDR1 is SGHTS and CDR2 YDEGEE. CDR3 bases: TGTGCCAGCAGCAGGACAGGGAACGAGCAGTACTTC. This translates into CASSRTGNEQYF.

The J gene is TRBJ2-1, the V gene TRBV6-4, with 9 bases lining up with TRBD2. Germline CDR1 MRHNA, CDR2 SNTAGT. V was pared by 2 bases and J by 4 bases, with 6 bases of the junction left unmatched. The CDR3 totals 16 residues. This chain's CDR3 is CASSDMSGGRYNEQFF. The CDR3 DNA is TGTGCCAGCAGTGACATGAGCGGGGGGAGATACAATGAGCAGTTCTTC.

The rearrangement links TRBV28 to TRBJ2-5; 7 nucleotides align to TRBD2. The CDR3 totals 14 residues. Per germline, CDR1 MDHEN and CDR2 SYDVKM. The ends lost 7 bases at V and 5 bases at J; junction bases unmatched: 10. Here the CDR3 DNA reads TGTGCCAGCACCCTCGGGGGGACCAAGGAGACCCAGTACTTC. Translated: CASTLGGTKETQYF. The full variable domain, in which reference TRBV28 and TRBJ2-5 provide the parts outside the CDR3, is DVKVTQSSRYLVKRTGEKVFLECVQDMDHENMFWYRQDPGLGLRLIYFSYDVKMKEKGDIPEGYSVSREKKERFSLILESASTNQTSMYLCASTLGGTKETQYFGPGTRLLVL.

This clone was seen only once. The chain is built from TRBV28 and TRBJ2-1; 7 bases fit TRBD2. V shed 4 bases and J 9 bases; nucleotides not matched to a gene: 3. The CDR3 spans 12 residues. Germline CDR1 and CDR2: MDHEN and SYDVKM. The CDR3 here is CASSSGGGEQFF. Written as DNA, the CDR3 is TGTGCCAGCAGTTCTGGGGGGGGTGAGCAGTTCTTC. Full variable domain (missing parts from reference TRBV28 and TRBJ2-1): DVKVTQSSRYLVKRTGEKVFLECVQDMDHENMFWYRQDPGLGLRLIYFSYDVKMKEKGDIPEGYSVSREKKERFSLILESASTNQTSMYLCASSSGGGEQFFGPGTRLTVL.

The rearrangement uses TRBV27 and TRBJ1-6, with D unclear. The CDR3 covers 14 residues. Germline V CDR1 and CDR2: MNHEY, SMNVEV (reference sequence). V lost 3 bases to trimming and J lost 4 bases, with 7 bases between them. The CDR3 bases are TGTGCCAGCAGTTTCCGGGGATATAATTCACCCCTCCACTTT. This sequence encodes CASSFRGYNSPLHF.

CDR3 in DNA: TGTGCCAGCACCCTGTCGGGTTTCTATGGCTACACCTTC. Its translation is CASTLSGFYGYTF. The chain uses TRBV28 and TRBJ1-2; unclear D gene. V was cut by 7 bases and J by 4 bases, with 13 bases left in between. The CDR3 is made up of 13 amino acids. Germline V gives CDR1 MDHEN, CDR2 SYDVKM.

This chain joins TRBV11-3 and TRBJ1-1, with 9 positions matching TRBD1. Per the germline V gene, CDR1 is SGHNT and CDR2 is YENEEA. Trimming removed 4 bases from V and 4 bases from J; junction bases left unmatched: 1. The CDR3 length is 13 residues. The CDR3 loop reads CASSSGQGTEAFF. CDR3 DNA: TGTGCCAGCAGCTCGGGACAGGGCACTGAAGCTTTCTTT.

The rearrangement joins TRBV21-1 to TRBJ1-6; TRBD1 is the table's D call, not checked against the DNA. TRBV21-1 is a documented pseudogene. The CDR3 length is 16 residues. CDR3 sequence: CASERGRNAYNSPLHF. For the CDR3, the DNA is TGTGCCAGCGAAAGGGGGCGGAATGCCTATAATTCACCCCTCCACTTT.

The chain links TRBV15 to TRBJ1-2; 12 positions match TRBD1. From germline, CDR1 is LNHNV and CDR2 YYDKDF (reference sequence). The CDR3 length is 19 residues. J was trimmed by 10 bases and V by 2 bases; bases with no gene match: 20. DNA of the CDR3: TGTGCCACCAGCAGACGACCCAGGGGGACAGGGGGCGGCTATGACGACTACACCTTC. The encoded protein is CATSRRPRGTGGGYDDYTF.

The CDR3 loop is CASTLDSRLQYEQYF. CDR3 coding DNA: TGTGCCAGCACCCTGGACTCCCGACTACAATACGAGCAGTACTTC. The J gene is TRBJ2-7, the V gene TRBV2; possibly TRBD2 for D (5 bases). Looked up from germline, CDR1 is SNHLY and CDR2 is FYNNEI. This CDR3 is built from 15 residues. V was shortened by 7 bases and J by 4 bases, with 20 bases between the two germline ends.

The rearrangement links TRBV4-2 to TRBJ1-2; 10 nucleotides line up with TRBD1. Germline V gene sequence: CDR1 LGHNA, CDR2 YNFKEQ. V trimming: 6 bases; J trimming: 6 bases; junction bases outside the gene matches: 10. This CDR3 is built from 15 residues. CDR3: CASRSERQGANGYTF. CDR3 DNA: TGTGCCAGCAGATCCGAGCGACAGGGGGCAAATGGCTACACCTTC.

The rearrangement uses TRBV5-8 and TRBJ1-1; D is unresolved. The CDR3 is 15 amino acids. The germline CDR1 and CDR2 sequences are SGHTS and YDEGEE. Trimming took 5 bases from V and 1 from J, leaving 15 bases between them. In DNA form, the CDR3 reads TGTGCCAGCAGATCAAACCGGGTCCGGAACACTGAAGCTTTCTTT. Its protein is CASRSNRVRNTEAFF.

This rearrangement joins TRBV28 to TRBJ2-5, with 14 bases matching TRBD2. Germline loops: CDR1 MDHEN, CDR2 SYDVKM. This CDR3 comprises 17 residues. V was pared by 0 bases and J by 7 bases, with 7 bases of the junction left unmatched. The CDR3 DNA follows: TGTGCCAGCAGTTTATGGGGACTAGCGGGAGCAATCGGGACCCAGTACTTC. Protein: CASSLWGLAGAIGTQYF. The full variable domain, rest sourced from reference TRBV28 and TRBJ2-5, is DVKVTQSSRYLVKRTGEKVFLECVQDMDHENMFWYRQDPGLGLRLIYFSYDVKMKEKGDIPEGYSVSREKKERFSLILESASTNQTSMYLCASSLWGLAGAIGTQYFGPGTRLLVL.

The CDR3 DNA reads TGTGCCAGCAGGGTGGAAGGTATAGCTAACTATGGCTACACCTTC. Its translation is CASRVEGIANYGYTF. V is TRBV28 and J is TRBJ1-2; unclear D gene. Germline V lookup: CDR1 MDHEN, CDR2 SYDVKM. V lost 6 bases and J 0 bases, leaving 14 bases between the germline ends. CDR3 size: 15 residues.

The chain has TRBV18 and TRBJ2-3, with 13 bases matching TRBD2. CDR3 size: 18 residues. Germline V gene sequence: CDR1 KGHSH, CDR2 LQKENI. J was trimmed by 1 base and V by 6 bases; bases with no gene match: 10. The chain's CDR3 is CASSPQTSGGFGTDTQYF. CDR3 nucleotide sequence: TGTGCCAGCTCTCCTCAGACTAGCGGGGGGTTTGGCACAGATACGCAGTATTTT.

The chain has TRBV11-2 and TRBJ2-7, with D perhaps matching TRBD1 or TRBD2 (5 bases each). The CDR3 loop spans 15 amino acids. The germline V gene encodes CDR1 SGHAT and CDR2 FQNNGV. V dropped 6 bases and J dropped 2 bases, with 17 bases sitting between them. CDR3 coding DNA: TGTGCCAGCAGACGACCGGGACGGAAAACCTACGAGCAGTACTTC. The encoded protein is CASRRPGRKTYEQYF.

This chain links TRBV20-1 with TRBJ2-5; no reliable D call. The CDR3 has 10 amino acids. Germline CDR1 reads DFQATT; CDR2 reads SNEGSKA (reference sequence). Trimming removed 6 bases at V and 7 bases at J, with 9 bases between. The CDR3 reads CSARLGTQYF. DNA for the CDR3: TGCAGTGCGCGACTGGGGACCCAGTACTTC.